A selection of T cell receptor beta chains follows, all from one sample in a study of CD8+CD57+ T cells in acquired aplastic anemia. TCRdb re-derived calls from the reads in MiXCR, one entry per CDR3 protein. This table has under 500,000 distinct CDR3 sequences, around 30% appearing once. The sample comprised sorted CD4+, CD8+, or CD8+CD57+ T cells (not recorded which) from PBMCs. The receptors stem from a human donor with aplastic anemia. The conserved cysteine and the conserved F or W are not part of the CDR3 here.

v_call: TRBV28; cdr3_aa: ASSPDTIYNSPLH
v_call: TRBV12-5; cdr3_aa: ASGLRNQPQH
v_call: TRBV9; cdr3_aa: ASRRQAFYGYT
v_call: TRBV19; cdr3_aa: ASSISGGDTEAF
v_call: TRBV19; cdr3_aa: ASSIDRRTGFPGELF
v_call: TRBV5-1; cdr3_aa: ASSLEPSGANVLT
v_call: TRBV6-1; cdr3_aa: ASHGFSGSREQY
v_call: TRBV7-9; cdr3_aa: ASSLGPNSPLH
v_call: TRBV6-1; cdr3_aa: ASSLSGTAYNEQF
v_call: TRBV15; cdr3_aa: ATSRDGAGGYSPLH
v_call: TRBV12-3/TRBV12-4; cdr3_aa: ASSEGGPHGNQPQH
v_call: TRBV19; cdr3_aa: ASSTRQGGRGGYT
v_call: TRBV2; cdr3_aa: ASSEGLNYGYT
v_call: TRBV7-6; cdr3_aa: AIRTGYNSPLH
v_call: TRBV20-1; cdr3_aa: SARTSGGAPYNEQF
v_call: TRBV12-3/TRBV12-4; cdr3_aa: ASSSSDGTDTQY
v_call: TRBV30; cdr3_aa: AWSVLTRGSPGNTIY